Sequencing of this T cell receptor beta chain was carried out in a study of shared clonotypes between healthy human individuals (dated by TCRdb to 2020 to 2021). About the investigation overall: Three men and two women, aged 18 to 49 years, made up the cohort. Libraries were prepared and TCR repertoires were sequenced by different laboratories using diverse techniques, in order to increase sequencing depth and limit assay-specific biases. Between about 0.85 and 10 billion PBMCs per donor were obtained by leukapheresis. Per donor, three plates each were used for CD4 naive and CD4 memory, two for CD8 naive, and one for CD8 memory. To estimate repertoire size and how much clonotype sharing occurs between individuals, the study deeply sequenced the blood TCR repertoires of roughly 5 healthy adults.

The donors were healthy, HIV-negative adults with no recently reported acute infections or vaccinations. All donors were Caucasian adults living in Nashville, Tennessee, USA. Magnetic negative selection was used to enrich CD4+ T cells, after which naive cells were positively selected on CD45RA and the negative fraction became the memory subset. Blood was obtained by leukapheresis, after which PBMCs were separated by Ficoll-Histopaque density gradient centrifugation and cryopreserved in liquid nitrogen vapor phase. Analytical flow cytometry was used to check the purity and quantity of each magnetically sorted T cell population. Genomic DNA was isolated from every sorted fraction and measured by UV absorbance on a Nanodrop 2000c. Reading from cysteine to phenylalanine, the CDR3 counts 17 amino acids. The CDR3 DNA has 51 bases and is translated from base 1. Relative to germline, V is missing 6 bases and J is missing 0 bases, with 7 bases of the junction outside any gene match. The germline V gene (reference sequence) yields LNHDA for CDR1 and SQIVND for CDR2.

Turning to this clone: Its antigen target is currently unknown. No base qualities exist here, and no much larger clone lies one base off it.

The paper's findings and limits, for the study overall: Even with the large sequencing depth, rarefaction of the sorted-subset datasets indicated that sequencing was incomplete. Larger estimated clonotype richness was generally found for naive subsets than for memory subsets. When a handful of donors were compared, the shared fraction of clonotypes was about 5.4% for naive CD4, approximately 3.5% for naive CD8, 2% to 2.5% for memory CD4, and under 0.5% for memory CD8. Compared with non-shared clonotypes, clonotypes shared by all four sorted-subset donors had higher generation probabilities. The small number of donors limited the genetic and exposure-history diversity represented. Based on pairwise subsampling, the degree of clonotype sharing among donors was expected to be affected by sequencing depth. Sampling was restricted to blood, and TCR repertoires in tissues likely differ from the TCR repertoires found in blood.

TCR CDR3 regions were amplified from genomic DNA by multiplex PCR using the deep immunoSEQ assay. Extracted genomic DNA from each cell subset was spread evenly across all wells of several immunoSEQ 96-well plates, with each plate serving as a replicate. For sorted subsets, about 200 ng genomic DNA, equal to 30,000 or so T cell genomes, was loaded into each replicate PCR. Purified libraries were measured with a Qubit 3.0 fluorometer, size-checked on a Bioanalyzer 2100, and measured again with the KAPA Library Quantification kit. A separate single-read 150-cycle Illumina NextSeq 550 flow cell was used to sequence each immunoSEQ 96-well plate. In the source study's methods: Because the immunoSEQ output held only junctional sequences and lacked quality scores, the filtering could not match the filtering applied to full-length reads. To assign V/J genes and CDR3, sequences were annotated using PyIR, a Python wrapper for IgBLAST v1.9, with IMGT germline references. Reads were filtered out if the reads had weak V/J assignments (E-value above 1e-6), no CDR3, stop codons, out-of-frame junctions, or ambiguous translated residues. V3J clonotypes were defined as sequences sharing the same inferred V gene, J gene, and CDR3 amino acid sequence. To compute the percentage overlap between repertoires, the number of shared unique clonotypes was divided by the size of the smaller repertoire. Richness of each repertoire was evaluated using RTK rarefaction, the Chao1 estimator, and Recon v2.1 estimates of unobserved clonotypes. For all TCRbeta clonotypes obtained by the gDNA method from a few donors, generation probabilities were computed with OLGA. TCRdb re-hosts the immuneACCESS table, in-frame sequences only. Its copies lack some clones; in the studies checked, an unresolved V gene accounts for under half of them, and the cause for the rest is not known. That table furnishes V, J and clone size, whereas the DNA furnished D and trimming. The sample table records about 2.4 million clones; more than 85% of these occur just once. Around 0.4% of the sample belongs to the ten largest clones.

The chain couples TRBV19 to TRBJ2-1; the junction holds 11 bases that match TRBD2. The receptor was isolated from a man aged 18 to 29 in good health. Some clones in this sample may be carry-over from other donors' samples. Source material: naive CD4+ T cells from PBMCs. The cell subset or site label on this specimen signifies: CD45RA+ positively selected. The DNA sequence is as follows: TGTGCCAGTAGGTCCGGGACTAGCGGCCCCTCCTACAATGAGCAGTTCTTC. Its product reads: CASRSGTSGPSYNEQFF.